A single sample is the source of the 29 T cell receptor beta chains below, sequenced in a study of cytomegalovirus exposure and HLA in healthy donors (dated by TCRdb to about 2017). Receptor libraries were prepared by the immunoSEQ multiplex PCR assay. The multiplex PCR relied on a mix of 60 forward primers for TCR Vbeta segments and 13 reverse primers for TCR Jbeta segments. The source is immuneACCESS, and TCRdb retained only in-frame sequences with V and J called. Part of the clones is not carried over; for the studies checked, unresolved V genes explain less than half of this, and the remainder is unexplained. The sample table holds more than 80,000 clones, of which roughly 74% were seen once. The biggest ten clones account for roughly 15% of the sample. Sequencing was carried out using PBMCs. The origin of the receptors is a woman in her 70s in good health and CMV-seropositive.

The CDR3 region is CASSLDGASYEQYF. CDR3 bases: TGTGCCAGCAGCTTAGATGGGGCCTCCTACGAGCAGTACTTC. The chain employs TRBV7-2 and TRBJ2-7; D may be TRBD1 (5 bases). The germline V and J ends were trimmed by 1 base and 0 bases, with 7 bases remaining between them. The CDR3 sequence is 14 residues long. Germline loops: CDR1 SGHTA, CDR2 FQGNSA.

The CDR3 sequence is CASILGGGAEAFF. CDR3 DNA: TGTGCCAGCATCCTAGGGGGGGGAGCTGAAGCTTTCTTT. This chain links TRBV28 with TRBJ1-1; D perhaps matches TRBD1 (6 bases). V lost 7 bases and J lost 6, with 15 bases in between. Germline V CDR1 and CDR2: MDHEN, SYDVKM. This CDR3 has 13 amino acids.

This chain connects TRBV28 to TRBJ2-5, with 10 positions matching TRBD1. Trimming cost V 4 bases and J 2 bases; bases outside gene matches: 7. In germline, CDR1 is MDHEN, CDR2 SYDVKM. CDR3 size: 16 residues. The CDR3 bases are TGTGCCAGCAGTTCCTCCGGGACAGGGGATCAAGAGACCCAGTACTTC. Its protein is CASSSSGTGDQETQYF.

In nucleotides, the CDR3 is TGCGCCAGCAGCCAAGGAGGGGCAGGGGGAAAGGGGGGCTACACCTTC. It specifies CASSQGGAGGKGGYTF. The J gene is TRBJ1-2, the V gene TRBV4-3, with 7 nucleotides matching TRBD1. The germline gives CDR1 LGHNA, CDR2 YSLEER. With V trimmed by 1 base and J by 8 bases, 13 bases remained unmatched. There are 16 residues in the CDR3.

This rearrangement joins TRBV27 to TRBJ1-4; 9 bases agree with TRBD1. From germline, CDR1 is MNHEY and CDR2 SMNVEV (reference sequence). V shed 7 bases and J 5 bases; nucleotides not matched to a gene: 5. The CDR3 runs to 14 residues. For the CDR3, the DNA is TGTGCCAGCAAACTACAGGGGGCGAATGAAAAACTGTTTTTT. Translated: CASKLQGANEKLFF.

With regard to this clone: This same CDR3 is encoded by further DNA sequences in the sample. This rearrangement joins TRBV11-2 to TRBJ1-2; possible D gene TRBD1, 6 bases. From germline, CDR1 is SGHAT and CDR2 FQNNGV. This CDR3 has 16 residues. Trimming removed 1 base at V and 2 bases at J, with 14 bases between. The CDR3 is CASSLVPQGTNYGYTF. The CDR3, as DNA: TGTGCCAGCAGCTTAGTTCCACAGGGAACCAACTATGGCTACACCTTC.

The chain uses TRBV10-3 and TRBJ2-1, with D maybe TRBD2 (5 bases). Germline loops: CDR1 ENHRY, CDR2 SYGVKD. Trimming pared 4 bases from V and 4 bases from J, leaving 8 bases between. The CDR3 has 13 amino acids. CDR3 DNA sequence: TGTGCCATCAGTGGAGGGCCTTACAATGAGCAGTTCTTC. Its translation: CAISGGPYNEQFF.

Here the CDR3 reads CASSPGELGNTIYF. The DNA for the CDR3 is TGCGCCAGCAGCCCAGGGGAACTTGGAAACACCATATATTTT. The chain has TRBV4-3 and TRBJ1-3; tentatively, D is TRBD1 (6 bases). This CDR3 has 14 amino acids. Trimming took 4 bases from V and 3 from J, leaving 10 bases between them. Germline V CDR1 and CDR2: LGHNA, YSLEER.

J is TRBJ1-5 and V is TRBV28, with D perhaps matching TRBD1 (6 bases). CDR1 is MDHEN, CDR2 SYDVKM, per germline. V was shortened by 3 bases and J by 7 bases, with 13 bases between the two germline ends. CDR3 size: 14 residues. The CDR3 DNA follows: TGTGCCAGCAGTTTGGACAGCGGACGGCAGCCCCAGCATTTT. Translating gives CASSLDSGRQPQHF.

The chain is built from TRBV19 and TRBJ1-4; 7 bases map to TRBD1. From germline, CDR1 is LNHDA and CDR2 SQIVND (reference sequence). The CDR3 length is 16 residues. The ends lost 1 base at V and 5 bases at J; junction bases unmatched: 7. The CDR3 bases are TGTGCCAGTAGTATAGGATCAGGACAGGTGAATGAAAAACTGTTTTTT. Translated: CASSIGSGQVNEKLFF. Full variable domain (missing parts from reference TRBV19 and TRBJ1-4): DGGITQSPKYLFRKEGQNVTLSCEQNLNHDAMYWYRQDPGQGLRLIYYSQIVNDFQKGDIAEGYSVSREKKESFPLTVTSAQKNPTAFYLCASSIGSGQVNEKLFFGSGTQLSVL.

This clone was recorded a few times. This rearrangement joins TRBV30 to TRBJ2-7; no clear D. Deletions cut 1 base from V and 2 bases from J, with 6 bases between. Germline V gene data show CDR1 as GTSNPN and CDR2 as SVGIG (reference sequence). CDR3 length: 12 amino acids. This CDR3 is CAWSGRTYEQYF. Here the CDR3 DNA reads TGTGCCTGGAGTGGCAGGACCTACGAGCAGTACTTC.

The chain recombines TRBV11-2 with TRBJ2-7; D might be TRBD1 (6 bases). The V gene's germline CDR1 is SGHAT and CDR2 FQNNGV. V gave up 5 bases and J gave up 6 bases, with 20 bases separating them. The CDR3 extends over 15 amino acids. The CDR3 region is CASSPRVGRGVEQYF. In DNA form, the CDR3 reads TGTGCCAGCAGCCCCCGCGTAGGCAGGGGTGTCGAGCAGTACTTC.

The chain uses TRBV6-1 and TRBJ1-5; D is perhaps TRBD1 (6 bases). The CDR3 sequence is 13 residues long. The germline V gene encodes CDR1 MNHNS and CDR2 SASEGT. Trimming took 7 bases from V and 6 from J, leaving 13 bases between them. This CDR3 is CASNYREFQPQHF. The DNA of the CDR3 is TGTGCCAGCAACTACAGGGAGTTTCAGCCCCAGCATTTT.

The gene calls are TRBV7-9 and TRBJ2-5, with 7 nucleotides matching TRBD1. CDR1 is SEHNR, CDR2 FQNEAQ, per germline (reference sequence). This CDR3 has 14 residues. Unmatched junction bases numbered 6, after V lost 7 bases and J lost 1 base. The chain's CDR3 is CASNQDRAQETQYF. Here the CDR3 DNA reads TGTGCCAGCAACCAAGACAGGGCCCAAGAGACCCAGTACTTC.

This clone was counted only a few times. The V call is TRBV10-2, the J call TRBJ1-1; D not certain. V was pared by 0 bases and J by 1 base, with 9 bases between. Germline CDR1 and CDR2: WSHSY and SAAADI. This CDR3 contains 15 residues. The CDR3 DNA reads as TGCGCCAGCAGTGAGTCGATGCGGGGGAACACTGAAGCTTTCTTT. It specifies CASSESMRGNTEAFF.

A few counts support this clone. This chain joins TRBV14 and TRBJ2-5, with D hard to call. The CDR3 has 15 amino acids. The V and J ends lost 2 bases and 5 bases respectively, with 15 bases between them. CDR1 and CDR2 (germline): SGHDN, FVKESK. This chain's CDR3 is CASSQRPPREETQYF. CDR3 DNA: TGTGCCAGCAGCCAACGCCCCCCGAGAGAGGAGACCCAGTACTTC.

V usage is TRBV5-1 and J usage is TRBJ2-3; the D is unclear. CDR3 length equals 14 residues. The germline V gene has CDR1 SGHRS and CDR2 YFSETQ. V gave up 0 bases and J gave up 4 bases, with 9 bases separating them. As DNA, the CDR3 is TGCGCCAGCAGCTTGGCCGGGTTAGCAGATACGCAGTATTTT. Translation: CASSLAGLADTQYF. The variable domain in full, with the rest retrieved from reference TRBV5-1 and TRBJ2-3, is KAGVTQTPRYLIKTRGQQVTLSCSPISGHRSVSWYQQTPGQGLQFLFEYFSETQRNKGNFPGRFSGRQFSNSRSEMNVSTLELGDSALYLCASSLAGLADTQYFGPGTRLTVL.

The CDR3 coding sequence is TGTGCCAGCAGCTCGCGGACAGGGGCGGACTATGGCTACACCTTC. Its translation: CASSSRTGADYGYTF. V gene TRBV7-3 combines with J gene TRBJ1-2, with 9 bases matching TRBD1. The CDR3 extends over 15 amino acids. Germline CDR1 SGHTA, CDR2 FQGTGA. V dropped 4 bases and J dropped 3; count of bases not matched to a gene: 6.

This sequence joins TRBV6-5 and TRBJ1-4; no clear D gene. The CDR3 runs 14 residues. V lost 4 bases, J lost 7 bases, and 13 bases lay in between. Germline V gene data show CDR1 as MNHEY and CDR2 as SVGAGI. DNA for the CDR3: TGTGCCAGCAGTTTGGCAGGTTTGGGTGAAAAACTGTTTTTT. Translated: CASSLAGLGEKLFF.

This chain joins TRBV4-3 and TRBJ2-7; TRBD1 matches 7 bases. The V and J ends lost 11 bases and 2 bases, in that order; junction bases with no gene match: 12. CDR3 length: 14 amino acids. CDR1 and CDR2 from the germline V gene are LGHNA and YSLEER. CDR3 in DNA: TGCGCCGCCTCCCACGGGCAGGGGGCCTACGAGCAGTACTTC. It codes for CAASHGQGAYEQYF.

The rearrangement joins TRBV27 to TRBJ1-6; D gene uncertain. The ends were cut back, 0 bases at V and 0 bases at J, with 9 bases in the middle. The CDR3 extends over 17 amino acids. CDR1 MNHEY and CDR2 SMNVEV come from the germline V gene (reference sequence). Here the CDR3 DNA reads TGTGCCAGCAGTTTATCGGCCAGAGGCTCCTATAATTCACCCCTCCACTTT. It is translated as CASSLSARGSYNSPLHF.

This clone was seen more than once but under ten times. The chain couples TRBV19 to TRBJ1-1, with TRBD1 matching 7 bases. The CDR3 runs 15 residues. Looked up from germline, CDR1 is LNHDA and CDR2 is SQIVND (reference sequence). The V segment lost 5 bases and the J segment 4 bases; nucleotides outside the gene matches: 10. The CDR3 nucleotides read TGTGCCAGTAGTGGGACTGCAGGGGGAACCACTGAAGCTTTCTTT. Translation: CASSGTAGGTTEAFF. The variable domain in full, with the rest retrieved from reference TRBV19 and TRBJ1-1, is DGGITQSPKYLFRKEGQNVTLSCEQNLNHDAMYWYRQDPGQGLRLIYYSQIVNDFQKGDIAEGYSVSREKKESFPLTVTSAQKNPTAFYLCASSGTAGGTTEAFFGQGTRLTVV.

CDR3 bases: TGTGCCAGCAGCTCGGGACAGGCGACGCAGTACTTC. Protein: CASSSGQATQYF. The chain recombines TRBV5-4 with TRBJ2-7; 8 bases line up with TRBD1. The length of the CDR3 is 12 residues. V dropped 3 bases and J dropped 9; count of bases not matched to a gene: 5. CDR1 and CDR2 (germline): SGHNT, YYREEE (reference sequence).

The genes are TRBV7-8 and TRBJ1-1; 8 bases are shared with TRBD1. Germline lookup yields CDR1 SGHVS and CDR2 FQNEAQ. The CDR3 extends over 17 amino acids. J was trimmed by 6 bases and V by 0 bases; bases with no gene match: 12. This chain's CDR3 is CASSLAVRDRTASEAFF. The CDR3 nucleotides read TGTGCCAGCAGCTTAGCGGTCCGGGACAGGACGGCCTCTGAAGCTTTCTTT.

The chain is built from TRBV7-6 and TRBJ2-2; D gene uncertain. Trimming pared 3 bases from V and 4 bases from J, leaving 12 bases between. This CDR3 is built from 15 residues. Germline V gives CDR1 SGHVS, CDR2 FNYEAQ. The DNA for the CDR3 is TGTGCCAGCAGCTTTTACCAAACGAGCACCGGGGAGCTGTTTTTT. Protein product: CASSFYQTSTGELFF.

The V call is TRBV2, the J call TRBJ2-7; D is perhaps TRBD1 (6 bases). This CDR3 spans 13 amino acids. V was cut by 7 bases and J by 3 bases, with 13 bases left in between. The germline CDR1 and CDR2 sequences are SNHLY and FYNNEI. In nucleotides, the CDR3 is TGTGCCAGCACATATGGGGGCAGCTACGAGCAGTACTTC. This translates into CASTYGGSYEQYF.

The chain employs TRBV2 and TRBJ2-4; tentative D call: TRBD1 (6 bases). Trimming shortened V by 3 bases and J by 2 bases, and 20 bases separated the two germline ends. CDR3 length equals 18 residues. Germline CDR1 SNHLY, CDR2 FYNNEI. In DNA, the CDR3 is TGTGCCAGCAGTGATTTTCAGGGGCTAGGCGGTTCCAAAAACATTCAGTACTTC. Translation: CASSDFQGLGGSKNIQYF.

This sequence joins TRBV7-9 and TRBJ1-4, with 7 bases identical to TRBD1. There are 13 residues in the CDR3. Germline CDR1 reads SEHNR; CDR2 reads FQNEAQ (reference sequence). Trimming took 4 bases from V and 6 from J; bases not matched to a gene: 2. CDR3 in amino acids: CASSSRGDEKLFF. The DNA for the CDR3 is TGTGCCAGCAGCTCCAGGGGGGATGAAAAACTGTTTTTT.

This clone was observed a handful of times. V and J are TRBV4-2 and TRBJ2-5; TRBD1 is a possible D gene (7 bases). This CDR3 contains 15 residues. The germline CDR1 and CDR2 sequences are LGHNA and YNFKEQ. Between the trimmed V and J ends, which lost 4 bases and 3 bases, there was a span of 15 bases. The CDR3 loop is CASSPLIRGEETQYF. In DNA form, the CDR3 reads TGTGCCAGCAGCCCCCTAATCAGGGGGGAAGAGACCCAGTACTTC.